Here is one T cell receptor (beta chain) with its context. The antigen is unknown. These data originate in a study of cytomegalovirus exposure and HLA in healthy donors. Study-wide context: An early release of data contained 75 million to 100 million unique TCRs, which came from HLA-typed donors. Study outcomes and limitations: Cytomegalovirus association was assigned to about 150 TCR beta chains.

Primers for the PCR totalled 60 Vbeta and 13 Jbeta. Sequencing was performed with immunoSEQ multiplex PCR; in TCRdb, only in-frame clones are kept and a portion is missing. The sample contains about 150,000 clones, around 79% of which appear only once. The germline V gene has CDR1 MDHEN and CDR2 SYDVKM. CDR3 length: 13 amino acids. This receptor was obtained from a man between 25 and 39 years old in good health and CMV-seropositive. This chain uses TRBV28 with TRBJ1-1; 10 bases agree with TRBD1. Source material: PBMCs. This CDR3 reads CAHGQGVNTEAFF. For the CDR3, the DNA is TGTGCTCACGGACAGGGGGTGAACACTGAAGCTTTCTTT.